These T cell receptor beta chains were read from a single sample in a study of CD8 T cells in ankylosing spondylitis. Via MiXCR, TCRdb re-called the 5' RACE reads, giving one row per CDR3 protein. There are around 130,000 distinct CDR3 sequences in the sample; roughly 6.6% occur only once, and 12% lies in the top ten. The source material was blood, either unsorted or a sorted T cell fraction (not recorded which). The receptors were gathered from a male donor with ankylosing spondylitis or in good health (not recorded which). Both conserved end residues are part of each CDR3. Fields, in order: D gene, clone size, J gene, CDR3 length, V gene, CDR3 protein, CDR3 DNA. A D gene is named only where the DNA matches it firmly. Size is omitted from some rows. Given values are once, few, many or a class for expanded clones.

. | many | TRBJ2-4 | 11 | TRBV5-1 | CASSWENIQYF | TGCGCCAGCAGCTGGGAAAACATTCAGTACTTC
. | many | TRBJ2-1 | 15 | TRBV7-2 | CASSSRWSSYNEQFF | TGTGCCAGCAGCTCCCGTTGGAGCTCCTACAATGAGCAGTTCTTC
. | many | TRBJ1-5 | 13 | TRBV30 | CAWSSSINQPQHF | TGTGCCTGGAGTTCTAGCATTAATCAGCCCCAGCATTTT
. | many | TRBJ1-1 | 12 | TRBV12-3/TRBV12-4 | CASSLPNTEAFF | TGTGCCAGCAGTTTACCGAACACTGAAGCTTTCTTT
. | many | TRBJ2-2 | 16 | TRBV20-1 | CSAPPGLSSNTGELFF | TGCAGTGCCCCCCCGGGACTCTCCTCGAACACCGGGGAGCTGTTTTTT
. | many | TRBJ1-2 | 12 | TRBV20-1 | CSAREGSGGYTF | TGCAGTGCTAGAGAAGGTTCGGGTGGCTACACCTTC
. | . | TRBJ1-1 | 15 | TRBV7-6 | CASSGPNLPSTEAFF | TGTGCCAGCAGCGGACCGAACCTACCAAGCACTGAAGCTTTCTTT
. | many | TRBJ2-1 | 15 | TRBV7-2 | CASRFDRRSDNEQFF | TGTGCCAGCAGATTTGACAGGAGGAGCGACAATGAGCAGTTCTTC
TRBD1 | many | TRBJ2-2 | 16 | TRBV5-1 | CASSKGQVENTGELFF | TGCGCCAGCAGCAAGGGACAGGTCGAGAACACCGGGGAGCTGTTTTTT
. | many | TRBJ2-7 | 14 | TRBV5-1 | CASSSQGEPYEQYF | TGCGCCAGCAGCTCGCAGGGTGAGCCCTACGAGCAGTACTTC
. | few | TRBJ1-3 | 13 | TRBV29-1 | CSVEHMSSDTIYF | TGCAGCGTTGAGCACATGTCATCGGACACCATATATTTT
. | many | TRBJ2-3 | 13 | TRBV9 | CASTRDSTDTQYF | TGTGCCAGCACCAGAGACAGCACAGATACGCAGTATTTT
. | many | TRBJ2-4 | 16 | TRBV20-1 | CSARGVWTAPKNIQYF | TGCAGTGCTAGAGGGGTCTGGACAGCCCCCAAAAACATTCAGTACTTC
. | many | TRBJ2-2 | 13 | TRBV20-1 | CSARGSYTGELFF | TGCAGTGCTAGAGGGAGCTACACCGGGGAGCTGTTTTTT
. | many | TRBJ2-1 | 11 | TRBV12-3/TRBV12-4 | CASSIGGEQFF | TGTGCCAGCAGCATTGGAGGGGAGCAGTTCTTC
. | many | TRBJ1-5 | 15 | TRBV5-6 | CASSLGGTHSQPQHF | TGTGCCAGCAGCTTGGGAGGGACCCATTCTCAGCCCCAGCATTTT
. | many | TRBJ2-2 | 13 | TRBV2 | CASSDINTGELFF | TGTGCCAGCAGTGACATTAACACCGGGGAGCTGTTTTTT
. | many | TRBJ1-4 | 13 | TRBV20-1 | CSANNPTNEKLFF | TGCAGTGCTAATAATCCAACTAATGAAAAACTGTTTTTT
. | many | TRBJ2-1 | 15 | TRBV7-2 | CASRSQVSMRNEQFF | TGTGCCAGCAGATCTCAAGTATCGATGCGCAATGAGCAGTTCTTC
TRBD2 | . | TRBJ2-7 | 15 | TRBV27 | CASSSRPSGTHEQSF | TGTGCCAGCAGTTCCCGGCCTAGCGGGACCCACGAGCAGTCCTTC
. | many | TRBJ2-6 | 13 | TRBV29-1 | CSVVNSGANVLTF | TGCAGCGTTGTTAACTCTGGGGCCAACGTCCTGACTTTC
TRBD1 | many | TRBJ2-7 | 13 | TRBV29-1 | CSVGTGSSYEQYF | TGCAGCGTTGGGACAGGAAGCTCCTACGAGCAGTACTTC
. | many | TRBJ1-1 | 15 | TRBV5-1 | CASGSAPGGPTEAFF | TGCGCCAGCGGGTCTGCGCCTGGGGGGCCCACTGAAGCTTTCTTT
TRBD2 | many | TRBJ2-3 | 19 | TRBV12-3/TRBV12-4 | CASSTGLAGGKSSTDTQYF | TGTGCCAGCAGTACGGGACTAGCGGGGGGGAAATCTAGCACAGATACGCAGTATTTT
. | many | TRBJ2-2 | 16 | TRBV5-1 | CASSLEVVGGAGELFF | TGCGCCAGCAGCTTGGAGGTAGTTGGCGGGGCCGGGGAGCTGTTTTTT
. | many | TRBJ2-1 | 14 | TRBV7-2 | CASSLVWDGNEQFF | TGTGCCAGCAGCTTAGTGTGGGACGGCAATGAGCAGTTCTTC
. | few | TRBJ2-3 | 17 | TRBV6-5 | CASSYGGRGPPTDTQYF | TGTGCCAGCAGTTACGGCGGGCGGGGGCCCCCCACAGATACGCAGTATTTT
. | many | TRBJ1-1 | 17 | TRBV6-5 | CASSYSGWRRQETEAFF | TGTGCCAGCAGTTACTCAGGTTGGAGGAGGCAGGAGACTGAAGCTTTCTTT
. | many | TRBJ2-5 | 16 | TRBV5-5 | CASSWGLGGQQETQYF | TGTGCCAGCAGCTGGGGCCTCGGAGGACAACAAGAGACCCAGTACTTC
. | few | TRBJ2-7 | 15 | TRBV6-5 | CASSYSSHSIYEQYF | TGTGCCAGCAGTTACTCTAGCCACTCAATCTACGAGCAGTACTTC